This TCR beta chain was found in a study of cytomegalovirus exposure and HLA in healthy donors. The study's findings and limits: The classifier was said to identify cytomegalovirus status with high specificity and sensitivity. For presence/absence analyses, sequencing depth was assumed to be roughly uniform across donors. The authors later linked a missense DCLRE1C variant to TCR beta V- and J-gene trimming.

The CDR3 consists of 16 residues. Per the germline V gene, CDR1 is SEHNR and CDR2 is FQNEAQ (reference sequence). A multiplex PCR was run with 60 Vbeta primers and 13 Jbeta primers. Clones were sequenced by immunoSEQ multiplex PCR, and TCRdb holds only the in-frame ones, with some missing. The sample has 100,000 to 150,000 clones, about three quarters seen once. Comments on this clone: Antigen unknown. One end of the junction is discordant with germline, which a read error may explain.

This TCR was sampled from a man younger than 40 in good health and CMV-seronegative. The chain is built from TRBV7-9 and TRBJ2-7; 10 bases are a match to TRBD1. Sequencing was carried out using PBMCs. The DNA for the CDR3 is TGTTCCAGCAGCTTAGGGACAGGGGTTAAACGCTACGAGCAGTACTTC. Residues: CSSSLGTGVKRYEQYF. Based on the CDR3 plus reference TRBV7-9 and TRBJ2-7, the full variable domain is DTGVSQNPRHKITKRGQNVTFRCDPISEHNRLYWYRQTLGQGPEFLTYFQNEAQLEKSRLLSDRFSAERPKGSFSTLEIQRTEQGDSAMYLCSSSLGTGVKRYEQYFGPGTRLTVT.